The rows below give T cell receptor beta chains drawn from one sample of a study of shared T cell receptors in the human thymus. Measured with immunoSEQ multiplex PCR; TCRdb has only the in-frame clones, and not every one. The top ten clones hold 0.0094% of a sample with 630,000 or so clones, around 87% of them seen once. The sample was also linked to a second study, of human thymus T cells.

Specimen: thymocytes. The source of these receptors is a boy under two years old with a congenital heart defect. Each CDR3 is given with its conserved first and last residue. Each record gives: CDR3 protein, CDR3 DNA, D gene, J gene, clone size, V gene. A D gene is named only where the DNA matches it firmly. A clone size is listed for some rows: how often the clone was seen (once, few, many), or a class if it is expanded.

CDR3aa: CASCPEVGGVGYTF
CDR3nt: TGTGCCAGCTGTCCCGAGGTGGGGGGTGTTGGCTACACCTTC
d_gene: .
j_gene: TRBJ1-2
abundance: .
v_gene: TRBV9

CDR3aa: CASSLDRGNPNPYFPSEQYF
CDR3nt: TGTGCCAGCAGCCTTGACAGGGGAAACCCTAATCCCTATTTTCCCAGCGAGCAGTACTTC
d_gene: TRBD1
j_gene: TRBJ2-7
abundance: .
v_gene: TRBV7-6

CDR3aa: CASSPTGTKNTEAFF
CDR3nt: TGTGCCAGTAGCCCGACAGGGACCAAGAACACTGAAGCTTTCTTT
d_gene: TRBD1
j_gene: TRBJ1-1
abundance: .
v_gene: TRBV19

CDR3aa: CASSSRQVEHVGTEAFF
CDR3nt: TGCGCCAGCAGCAGCCGACAGGTAGAACATGTGGGCACTGAAGCTTTCTTT
d_gene: .
j_gene: TRBJ1-1
abundance: once
v_gene: TRBV5-1

CDR3aa: CASSFTGGSYNSPLHF
CDR3nt: TGTGCCAGCAGCTTCACAGGGGGCTCTTATAATTCACCCCTCCACTTT
d_gene: TRBD1
j_gene: TRBJ1-6
abundance: .
v_gene: TRBV7-9

CDR3aa: CASREDRSNQPQHF
CDR3nt: TGCGCCAGCCGCGAGGACAGATCAAATCAGCCCCAGCATTTT
d_gene: .
j_gene: TRBJ1-5
abundance: .
v_gene: TRBV10-2

CDR3aa: CASSQDGLAGHNEQFF
CDR3nt: TGCGCCAGCAGCCAAGATGGACTAGCTGGGCACAATGAGCAGTTCTTC
d_gene: TRBD2
j_gene: TRBJ2-1
abundance: .
v_gene: TRBV4-3

CDR3aa: CASSQARAGTSGRDEQYF
CDR3nt: TGCGCCAGCAGCCAAGCCCGGGCCGGGACTAGCGGGAGGGATGAGCAGTACTTC
d_gene: TRBD2
j_gene: TRBJ2-7
abundance: .
v_gene: TRBV4-3

CDR3aa: CASSYYRRPYNEQFF
CDR3nt: TGTGCCAGCAGCTATTACAGACGCCCCTACAATGAGCAGTTCTTC
d_gene: .
j_gene: TRBJ2-1
abundance: .
v_gene: TRBV7-2

CDR3aa: CASRSRYGYTF
CDR3nt: TGTGCCAGCAGGAGTCGCTATGGCTACACCTTC
d_gene: .
j_gene: TRBJ1-2
abundance: .
v_gene: TRBV7-2

CDR3aa: CAWSVPDTSYEQYF
CDR3nt: TGTGCCTGGAGTGTACCGGACACCTCCTACGAGCAGTACTTC
d_gene: .
j_gene: TRBJ2-7
abundance: .
v_gene: TRBV30

CDR3aa: CATSREVSEREGPTYEQYF
CDR3nt: TGTGCCACCAGCAGAGAAGTGTCGGAGAGGGAAGGCCCAACCTACGAGCAGTACTTC
d_gene: .
j_gene: TRBJ2-7
abundance: .
v_gene: TRBV15

CDR3aa: CASTRRGENTGELFF
CDR3nt: TGTGCCAGCACACGACGGGGGGAAAACACCGGGGAGCTGTTTTTT
d_gene: TRBD2
j_gene: TRBJ2-2
abundance: .
v_gene: TRBV4-2

CDR3aa: CASSQDQVASGSTGNTGELFF
CDR3nt: TGTGCCAGCAGCCAAGATCAGGTGGCTAGCGGGAGTACCGGAAACACCGGGGAGCTGTTTTTT
d_gene: TRBD2
j_gene: TRBJ2-2
abundance: few
v_gene: TRBV14

CDR3aa: CAWARGDTIYF
CDR3nt: TGTGCCTGGGCCAGGGGTGACACCATATATTTT
d_gene: .
j_gene: TRBJ1-3
abundance: .
v_gene: TRBV30

CDR3aa: CASSLGGFGSSTDTQYF
CDR3nt: TGCGCCAGCAGCTTGGGAGGTTTTGGCTCTAGCACAGATACGCAGTATTTT
d_gene: .
j_gene: TRBJ2-3
abundance: .
v_gene: TRBV5-1

CDR3aa: CSVEGGESGGRAYEQYF
CDR3nt: TGCAGCGTTGAAGGTGGAGAGAGTGGCGGGAGGGCCTACGAGCAGTACTTC
d_gene: TRBD2
j_gene: TRBJ2-7
abundance: .
v_gene: TRBV29-1

CDR3aa: CASSLGHVIAGGRTDTQYF
CDR3nt: TGCGCCAGCAGCTTGGGCCACGTAATAGCGGGGGGACGGACAGATACGCAGTATTTT
d_gene: TRBD2
j_gene: TRBJ2-3
abundance: .
v_gene: TRBV5-1

CDR3aa: CSVEDRTSGKTQYF
CDR3nt: TGCAGCGTTGAAGACCGGACTAGCGGGAAGACCCAGTACTTC
d_gene: TRBD2
j_gene: TRBJ2-5
abundance: .
v_gene: TRBV29-1

CDR3aa: CATSRRQGAKGNTIYF
CDR3nt: TGTGCCACCAGCAGGAGACAGGGGGCCAAAGGAAACACCATATATTTT
d_gene: TRBD1
j_gene: TRBJ1-3
abundance: .
v_gene: TRBV15

CDR3aa: CASSLGERYEQYF
CDR3nt: TGTGCCAGCAGTTTAGGTGAGAGGTACGAGCAGTACTTC
d_gene: .
j_gene: TRBJ2-7
abundance: .
v_gene: TRBV27

CDR3aa: CASSQVGTGDHEQYF
CDR3nt: TGCGCCAGCAGCCAGGTGGGGACAGGGGACCACGAGCAGTACTTC
d_gene: TRBD1
j_gene: TRBJ2-7
abundance: .
v_gene: TRBV4-3

CDR3aa: CASSAGLAESTSSKNIQYF
CDR3nt: TGTGCCAGCAGCGCTGGACTAGCGGAGTCCACTTCATCCAAAAACATTCAGTACTTC
d_gene: TRBD2
j_gene: TRBJ2-4
abundance: .
v_gene: TRBV9

CDR3aa: CAWGPGQGVNQPQHF
CDR3nt: TGTGCCTGGGGGCCGGGACAGGGCGTCAATCAGCCCCAGCATTTT
d_gene: TRBD1
j_gene: TRBJ1-5
abundance: .
v_gene: TRBV30

CDR3aa: CSASKSGQFF
CDR3nt: TGCAGTGCTTCTAAAAGCGGGCAGTTCTTC
d_gene: .
j_gene: TRBJ2-1
abundance: .
v_gene: TRBV20-1

CDR3aa: CASSQVSGGSYNEQFF
CDR3nt: TGCGCCAGCAGCCAGGTTAGCGGGGGAAGCTACAATGAGCAGTTCTTC
d_gene: TRBD2
j_gene: TRBJ2-1
abundance: .
v_gene: TRBV4-1

CDR3aa: CASSSGTGWSGELFF
CDR3nt: TGTGCCAGTAGTTCTGGGACAGGGTGGTCCGGGGAGCTGTTTTTT
d_gene: TRBD1
j_gene: TRBJ2-2
abundance: .
v_gene: TRBV19

CDR3aa: CAISMTGKQETQYF
CDR3nt: TGTGCCATCAGTATGACAGGGAAGCAAGAGACCCAGTACTTC
d_gene: TRBD1
j_gene: TRBJ2-5
abundance: .
v_gene: TRBV10-3

CDR3aa: CASSLLSLGQERGYTF
CDR3nt: TGTGCCAGCAGCTTGCTCTCTTTGGGACAAGAAAGGGGCTACACCTTC
d_gene: .
j_gene: TRBJ1-2
abundance: .
v_gene: TRBV7-9

CDR3aa: CAISGDSPSSYEQYF
CDR3nt: TGTGCCATCTCTGGAGACAGTCCGAGCTCCTACGAGCAGTACTTC
d_gene: .
j_gene: TRBJ2-7
abundance: .
v_gene: TRBV10-3

CDR3aa: CASSRTGGELFF
CDR3nt: TGTGCCAGCAGTCGAACGGGCGGGGAGCTGTTTTTT
d_gene: .
j_gene: TRBJ2-2
abundance: once
v_gene: TRBV27